The rows below give T cell receptor beta chains drawn from one sample of a study of PD-L1 blockade in urothelial cancer. Sequencing used immunoSEQ multiplex PCR; TCRdb keeps in-frame clones, though not all of them. The profile covers more than 35,000 clones, with almost 85% appearing a single time and around 13% taken by the ten largest. This specimen was PBMCs, taken around atezolizumab (anti-PD-L1) treatment. These receptors originate from a man aged 55 to 70 with urothelial cancer. Both conserved end residues are part of each CDR3. The D gene is left open where the match is weak. The listing skips clone size in some rows; elsewhere it reads once, few, many or a size class.

J | size | D | V | CDR3 | DNA
TRBJ2-1 | . | . | TRBV19 | CASSPRGGKNEQFF | TGTGCCAGTAGTCCCCGCGGAGGGAAGAATGAGCAGTTCTTC
TRBJ1-1 | once | . | TRBV9 | CASSGALREKNTEAFF | TGTGCCAGCAGCGGGGCGCTAAGAGAGAAGAACACTGAAGCTTTCTTT
TRBJ2-3 | . | TRBD2 | TRBV5-1 | CASKSGGAVGTDTQYF | TGCGCCAGCAAAAGCGGGGGGGCGGTTGGCACAGATACGCAGTATTTT
TRBJ2-7 | . | . | TRBV28 | CASSSGAGSLEQYF | TGTGCCAGCAGCTCCGGGGCGGGGTCCTTGGAGCAGTACTTC
TRBJ2-7 | . | . | TRBV28 | CASSLGEEQYF | TGTGCCAGCAGTTTAGGAGAGGAGCAGTACTTC
TRBJ2-6 | . | . | TRBV10-3 | CAISDLVVRDSGANVLTF | TGTGCCATCAGTGATTTAGTAGTGAGGGACTCTGGGGCCAACGTCCTGACTTTC
TRBJ2-2 | . | TRBD2 | TRBV10-2 | CASRASLAASTGELFF | TGCGCCAGCAGAGCCAGCCTAGCGGCCTCCACCGGGGAGCTGTTTTTT
TRBJ2-7 | . | TRBD1 | TRBV28 | CASSPGQGRREQYF | TGTGCCAGCAGTCCGGGACAGGGGAGGCGGGAGCAGTACTTC
TRBJ2-5 | . | TRBD2 | TRBV11-3 | CASSLGTSGQETQYF | TGTGCCAGCAGCTTAGGGACTAGCGGGCAAGAGACCCAGTACTTC
TRBJ1-1 | . | . | TRBV28 | CASIPVELSGGAEAFF | TGTGCCAGCATCCCGGTGGAATTGTCTGGGGGGGCTGAAGCTTTCTTT
TRBJ2-3 | . | TRBD2 | TRBV30 | CAWSVQREARDTQYF | TGTGCCTGGAGTGTACAGCGGGAGGCGAGAGATACGCAGTATTTT
TRBJ2-5 | . | . | TRBV5-1 | CASSLFGDMKAETQYF | TGCGCCAGCAGCTTGTTTGGTGACATGAAGGCTGAGACCCAGTACTTC
TRBJ1-1 | few | TRBD1 | TRBV2 | CASSLDRDTEAFF | TGTGCCAGCAGTTTGGACAGGGACACTGAAGCTTTCTTT
TRBJ1-5 | . | . | TRBV18 | CASSPTDSNQPQHF | TGTGCCAGCTCACCGACAGATAGCAATCAGCCCCAGCATTTT
TRBJ2-3 | . | TRBD2 | TRBV7-6 | CASSAGLAGAGDTQYF | TGTGCCAGCAGCGCGGGACTAGCGGGAGCTGGAGATACGCAGTATTTT
TRBJ2-5 | . | . | TRBV12-2 | CARRDLFALGGETQYF | TGTGCAAGGCGAGACCTGTTCGCGTTAGGGGGAGAGACCCAGTACTTC
TRBJ2-2 | . | . | TRBV7-9 | CASSLNKQGRTGELFF | TGTGCCAGCAGCTTAAATAAACAGGGGAGGACCGGGGAGCTGTTTTTT
TRBJ1-1 | few | TRBD1 | TRBV28 | CASSLTGGRNTEAFF | TGTGCCAGCAGTTTGACAGGGGGCAGAAACACTGAAGCTTTCTTT
TRBJ1-1 | . | . | TRBV5-6 | CASSFWATGNTEAFF | TGTGCCAGCAGCTTTTGGGCGACAGGGAACACTGAAGCTTTCTTT
TRBJ2-1 | . | . | TRBV14 | CASSHRGDPYNEQFF | TGTGCCAGCAGCCATCGGGGAGACCCTTACAATGAGCAGTTCTTC
TRBJ2-7 | once | . | TRBV27 | CASSLGAGVSSYEQYF | TGTGCCAGCAGTTTAGGGGCAGGGGTTAGCTCCTACGAGCAGTACTTC
TRBJ1-2 | . | TRBD1 | TRBV5-4 | CASSLDGYRGSGGYTF | TGTGCCAGCAGCTTGGATGGGTACAGGGGGAGCGGTGGCTACACCTTC
TRBJ2-7 | . | . | TRBV5-1 | CASSLDGSSGYEQYF | TGCGCCAGCAGCTTGGACGGGTCCTCCGGGTACGAGCAGTACTTC
TRBJ1-1 | . | . | TRBV2 | CASSRGSEAFF | TGTGCCAGCAGTCGAGGCTCTGAAGCTTTCTTT
TRBJ2-7 | . | TRBD2 | TRBV7-2 | CASSLEFGVAGYEQYF | TGTGCCAGCAGCTTAGAATTCGGGGTAGCGGGGTACGAGCAGTACTTC
TRBJ1-4 | . | . | TRBV18 | CASSGGQNEKLFF | TGTGCCAGCTCTGGCGGACAGAATGAAAAACTGTTTTTT
TRBJ2-2 | . | TRBD2 | TRBV19 | CASSIDPAGGGTGELFF | TGTGCCAGTAGTATAGATCCAGCGGGAGGAGGCACCGGGGAGCTGTTTTTT
TRBJ2-7 | . | . | TRBV15 | CATSRGGGNTYEQYF | TGTGCCACCAGCAGAGGCGGGGGCAATACCTACGAGCAGTACTTC
TRBJ1-3 | . | . | TRBV25-1 | CASSAGAGNTIYF | TGTGCCAGCAGTGCGGGGGCTGGAAACACCATATATTTT
TRBJ1-1 | . | . | TRBV19 | CASSREAVTEAFF | TGTGCCAGTAGCAGGGAGGCGGTCACTGAAGCTTTCTTT
TRBJ2-7 | . | TRBD1 | TRBV7-2 | CASSSGTGGAWQYF | TGTGCCAGCAGCTCCGGGACAGGGGGGGCATGGCAGTACTTC
TRBJ1-2 | . | . | TRBV27 | CASSLSPGQTGGYGYTF | TGTGCCAGCAGTTTGTCACCGGGACAAACAGGCGGCTATGGCTACACCTTC
TRBJ1-1 | . | TRBD1 | TRBV10-3 | CAISGSTGMNTEAFF | TGTGCCATCAGTGGTTCGACAGGGATGAACACTGAAGCTTTCTTT
TRBJ1-2 | once | . | TRBV30 | CAWRLQPGQGTTGYTF | TGTGCCTGGCGATTGCAACCGGGACAAGGGACCACAGGCTACACCTTC
TRBJ1-1 | once | . | TRBV19 | CASSISQGANTEAFF | TGTGCCAGTAGTATTTCACAGGGTGCGAACACTGAAGCTTTCTTT
TRBJ2-2 | few | . | TRBV6-5 | CASRGAKGGELFF | TGTGCCAGCCGGGGGGCCAAGGGCGGGGAGCTGTTTTTT
TRBJ2-3 | . | . | TRBV28 | CASSLSGPRGTDTQYF | TGTGCCAGCAGTTTATCGGGGCCCAGGGGAACAGATACGCAGTATTTT
TRBJ1-4 | . | . | TRBV7-8 | CASSLKQGKNEKLFF | TGTGCCAGCAGCTTGAAACAGGGAAAGAATGAAAAACTGTTTTTT
TRBJ2-5 | . | TRBD2 | TRBV6-6 | CASSYPLAGGGETQYF | TGTGCCAGCAGTTACCCACTAGCGGGAGGGGGAGAGACCCAGTACTTC
TRBJ1-6 | few | TRBD1 | TRBV28 | CASSFPLPGQGHSPLHF | TGTGCCAGCAGTTTCCCCCTCCCGGGACAGGGGCATTCACCCCTCCACTTT
TRBJ2-7 | . | . | TRBV7-9 | CASSLTVGPFEQYF | TGTGCCAGCAGCCTAACAGTTGGCCCCTTTGAGCAGTACTTC
TRBJ2-2 | . | . | TRBV11-1 | CASSLGTGELFF | TGTGCCAGCAGCCTCGGGACCGGGGAGCTGTTTTTT
TRBJ2-1 | . | . | TRBV6-5 | CASSYSSNEQFF | TGTGCCAGCAGTTACTCGTCAAATGAGCAGTTCTTC
TRBJ2-1 | . | TRBD1 | TRBV10-3 | CAIMGQGDEQFF | TGTGCCATCATGGGACAGGGGGATGAGCAGTTCTTC
TRBJ1-2 | . | TRBD1 | TRBV28 | CASSPRTGIPGYTF | TGTGCCAGCAGTCCCCGGACAGGAATCCCTGGCTACACCTTC
TRBJ2-3 | . | TRBD2 | TRBV9 | CASSVGGEGDTQYF | TGTGCCAGCAGCGTAGGTGGGGAGGGAGATACGCAGTATTTT